A single sample is the source of the 32 T cell receptor beta chains below, sequenced in a study of blood T cell repertoires in COVID-19. Assay used: immunoSEQ multiplex PCR; TCRdb lists only in-frame clones, some missing. The sample includes about 210,000 clones, about 78% seen only once; the top ten take 7% to 8.5%. Sequencing was done on a sample of peripheral blood. These receptors all stem from a woman in her 70s with acute or convalescent COVID-19.

The J gene is TRBJ2-1, the V gene TRBV18, with 7 bases fitting TRBD2. Germline CDR1 KGHSH, CDR2 LQKENI. The CDR3 has 16 residues. V lost 2 bases to trimming and J lost 1 base; unmatched junction nucleotides: 5. The CDR3 DNA reads TGTGCCAGCTCACCATTACCGGGGGGATCCTACAATGAGCAGTTCTTC. This encodes CASSPLPGGSYNEQFF.

This clone was counted once. This chain uses TRBV7-3 with TRBJ2-1; a weak D match, TRBD2 (5 bases). V lost 8 bases, J lost 9 bases, and 17 bases lay in between. In germline, CDR1 is SGHTA, CDR2 FQGTGA. This CDR3 spans 13 amino acids. As DNA, the CDR3 is TGTGCCAGCTCGACCAGCGGTGGTAGTGAGCAGTTCTTC. As protein: CASSTSGGSEQFF.

V gene TRBV6-2 or TRBV6-3 combines with J gene TRBJ2-1; tentatively, D is TRBD1 (7 bases). V lost 4 bases and J 10 bases, leaving 14 bases between the germline ends. CDR1 is MNHEY, CDR2 SVGEGT, per germline. This CDR3 comprises 13 residues. As DNA, the CDR3 is TGTGCCAGCAGTTTACAGGGGAGGCGGGAGCAGTTCTTC. Translated: CASSLQGRREQFF.

V and J are TRBV5-6 and TRBJ1-1; TRBD1 agrees at 7 bases. CDR1 and CDR2 (germline): SGHDT, YYEEEE. CDR3 length: 15 amino acids. V shed 3 bases, J shed 0 bases, and the junction held 5 bases outside the gene matches. In DNA, the CDR3 is TGTGCCAGCAGCTGGCTGACAGGGATGAACACTGAAGCTTTCTTT. Translation: CASSWLTGMNTEAFF.

The V call is TRBV5-4, the J call TRBJ1-2; D may be TRBD1 (6 bases). The length of the CDR3 is 14 residues. Trimming stripped 0 bases from V and 9 bases from J, with 15 bases between. Germline values: CDR1 SGHNT, CDR2 YYREEE (reference sequence). CDR3 nucleotide sequence: TGTGCCAGCAGCTTGGTCCCCCTTCAGGGGAGCTACACCTTC. It specifies CASSLVPLQGSYTF.

This chain joins TRBV7-8 and TRBJ1-3; a possible D gene is TRBD1 (6 bases). CDR1 SGHVS and CDR2 FQNEAQ come from the germline V gene. The CDR3 has 16 residues. Trimming shortened V by 1 base and J by 2 bases, and 12 bases separated the two germline ends. The CDR3 sequence: CASSLGQGFAGNTIYF. For the CDR3, the DNA is TGTGCCAGCAGCTTAGGGCAGGGGTTCGCTGGAAACACCATATATTTT. The full variable domain, its missing parts supplied by reference TRBV7-8 and TRBJ1-3, is GAGVSQSPRYKVAKRGQDVALRCDPISGHVSLFWYQQALGQGPEFLTYFQNEAQLDKSGLPSDRFFAERPEGSVSTLKIQRTQQEDSAVYLCASSLGQGFAGNTIYFGEGSWLTVV.

The chain couples TRBV19 to TRBJ1-5, with D maybe TRBD1 (6 bases). The V end lost 0 bases, the J end lost 8 bases, and 8 bases lay between the germline ends. Germline CDR1 is LNHDA and CDR2 is SQIVND (reference sequence). The CDR3 is 13 amino acids. This CDR3 reads CASSIEGAKPQHF. For the CDR3, the DNA is TGTGCCAGTAGTATAGAGGGGGCAAAGCCCCAGCATTTT.

This clone came up once. The V and J genes are TRBV30 and TRBJ1-1; 11 bases agree with TRBD1. Losses at the gene ends were 5 bases for V and 3 bases for J; bases not matched to a gene: 2. Germline loops: CDR1 GTSNPN, CDR2 SVGIG (reference sequence). The CDR3 length is 13 residues. The DNA for the CDR3 is TGTGCCTGGGGGGGACAGGGGGACACTGAAGCTTTCTTT. Residues: CAWGGQGDTEAFF.

The rearrangement joins TRBV4-1 to TRBJ2-7; possibly TRBD2 for D (6 bases). Trimming removed 0 bases from V and 6 bases from J, with 12 bases in between. CDR3 length: 14 amino acids. The germline CDR1 and CDR2 sequences are MGHRA and YSYEKL. The CDR3 sequence: CASSQDGGIREQYV. DNA of the CDR3: TGCGCCAGCAGCCAAGATGGAGGGATTCGCGAGCAGTACGTC.

The chain couples TRBV23-1 to TRBJ2-3; a weak D match, TRBD2 (5 bases). TRBV23-1 is annotated as an ORF whose role is uncertain. V lost 3 bases and J 7 bases, leaving 23 bases between the germline ends. The CDR3 extends over 17 amino acids. CDR3 region: CASSHIPASRYPYTQYF. The CDR3 bases are TGCGCCAGCAGTCACATTCCCGCTAGCCGCTACCCTTATACGCAGTATTTT.

V and J are TRBV5-1 and TRBJ2-1; TRBD1 is a possible D gene (5 bases). The CDR3 sequence is 15 residues long. CDR1 SGHRS and CDR2 YFSETQ come from the germline V gene. Between the trimmed V and J ends, which lost 3 bases and 4 bases, there was a span of 14 bases. The CDR3 region has the DNA TGCGCCAGCAGCTCGCGACAACAGGCTTACAATGAGCAGTTCTTC. Translation gives CASSSRQQAYNEQFF.

The chain employs TRBV7-8 and TRBJ2-7; 9 nucleotides match TRBD2. Germline CDR1 SGHVS, CDR2 FQNEAQ. The CDR3 runs 15 residues. Trimming removed 11 bases from V and 3 bases from J; junction bases left unmatched: 14. The CDR3 reads CALGLAGRLHYEQYV. Here the CDR3 DNA reads TGTGCCCTGGGGCTAGCGGGGCGGCTCCACTACGAGCAGTACGTC.

V is TRBV19 and J is TRBJ2-1, with 8 bases fitting TRBD1. Unmatched junction bases numbered 10, after V lost 5 bases and J lost 4 bases. The CDR3 length is 16 residues. The germline CDR1 and CDR2 sequences are LNHDA and SQIVND (reference sequence). The CDR3 sequence is CASSPRTGRMYNEQFF. CDR3 nucleotides: TGTGCCAGTAGTCCCCGGACAGGGAGGATGTACAATGAGCAGTTCTTC. Looking up the rest from reference TRBV19 and TRBJ2-1 gives the full variable domain: DGGITQSPKYLFRKEGQNVTLSCEQNLNHDAMYWYRQDPGQGLRLIYYSQIVNDFQKGDIAEGYSVSREKKESFPLTVTSAQKNPTAFYLCASSPRTGRMYNEQFFGPGTRLTVL.

This clone was counted a single time. The junction differs from germline at one of its ends, possibly a read error. In nucleotides, the CDR3 is TGTGCCAGCTCACCGGGTCCAGCAGGGCCCCAGCCCCAGCATTTC. Its translation: CASSPGPAGPQPQHF. The chain joins TRBV18 to TRBJ1-5; D possibly corresponds to TRBD1 (5 bases). The length of the CDR3 is 15 residues. Germline values: CDR1 KGHSH, CDR2 LQKENI. Full variable domain (rest looked up from reference TRBV18 and TRBJ1-5): NAGVMQNPRHLVRRRGQEARLRCSPMKGHSHVYWYRQLPEEGLKFMVYLQKENIIDESGMPKERFSAEFPKEGPSILRIQQVVRGDSAAYFCASSPGPAGPQPQHFGDGTRLSIL.

The chain combines TRBV6-1 with TRBJ2-7; no firm D call. Trimming took off 0 bases at V and 12 bases at J, with 15 bases between the two ends. Per the germline V gene, CDR1 is MNHNS and CDR2 is SASEGT. There are 13 residues in the CDR3. CDR3 DNA: TGTGCCAGCAGTGAAGCCCTACTCCCGATTGGGTACGTC. Protein sequence: CASSEALLPIGYV.

This chain connects TRBV7-2 to TRBJ2-7, with a weak D call TRBD1 (5 bases). With 1 base removed from V and 3 bases from J, the gap between germline ends came to 13 bases. CDR1 and CDR2 (germline): SGHTA, FQGNSA. The CDR3 totals 15 residues. The chain's CDR3 is CASSLGAGYVYEQYF. The CDR3 DNA is TGTGCCAGCAGCTTAGGGGCAGGGTACGTCTACGAGCAGTACTTC.

The CDR3 DNA reads as TGTGCCAGCAGCCAACAGCGGGGGGCAGGGGAGTACTTC. Translated, it gives CASSQQRGAGEYF. The V gene is TRBV3-1 (or the pseudogene TRBV3-2), the J gene TRBJ2-7; 9 positions agree with TRBD2. In germline, CDR1 is LGHDT, CDR2 YNNKEL (reference sequence). This CDR3 spans 13 amino acids. The ends lost 2 bases at V and 11 bases at J; junction bases unmatched: 7.

The gene calls are TRBV10-2 and TRBJ1-6, with D hard to call. Trimming cost V 4 bases and J 10 bases, with 14 bases left between them. The CDR3 extends over 14 amino acids. Looked up from germline, CDR1 is WSHSY and CDR2 is SAAADI. CDR3 nucleotide sequence: TGCGCCAGCAGTGTAACAGAAAGAACATCACCCCTCCACTTT. It yields the protein CASSVTERTSPLHF.

The chain has TRBV10-3 and TRBJ1-1; 7 positions agree with TRBD1. Trimming removed 4 bases from V and 4 bases from J; junction bases left unmatched: 9. The CDR3 is 15 amino acids. The germline gives CDR1 ENHRY, CDR2 SYGVKD. This CDR3 reads CAISADRDSRTEAFF. The CDR3 nucleotides are TGTGCCATCAGTGCAGACCGGGACAGCCGCACTGAAGCTTTCTTT.

This clone was detected only once. The J gene is TRBJ2-5, the V gene TRBV27; 11 nucleotides agree with TRBD2. The CDR3 loop spans 15 amino acids. Trimming removed 8 bases from V and 2 bases from J; junction bases left unmatched: 7. Germline values: CDR1 MNHEY, CDR2 SMNVEV (reference sequence). The CDR3, as DNA: TGTGCCAGCTATTCCGGGACTAGCGGACAAGAGACCCAGTACTTC. It codes for CASYSGTSGQETQYF.

V gene TRBV3-1 (or the pseudogene TRBV3-2) combines with J gene TRBJ1-2, with TRBD1 matching over 7 bases. J was trimmed by 4 bases and V by 4 bases; bases with no gene match: 15. The germline V gene has CDR1 LGHDT and CDR2 YNNKEL (reference sequence). This CDR3 spans 17 amino acids. CDR3 loop: CASSPTIGQAEAYGYTF. The CDR3 region has the DNA TGTGCCAGCAGCCCTACGATAGGACAGGCGGAAGCCTATGGCTACACCTTC.

This clone has only a few counts. V gene TRBV7-6 combines with J gene TRBJ2-3; 10 bases are shared with TRBD1. The CDR3 is 15 amino acids. J gave up 5 bases and V 3 bases, and 5 bases lay outside the gene matches. CDR1 and CDR2 (germline): SGHVS, FNYEAQ. The CDR3 region has the DNA TGTGCCAGCAGCTTGGGACAGGGGAAAAGAGATACGCAGTATTTT. Translating it yields CASSLGQGKRDTQYF.

This rearrangement joins TRBV15 to TRBJ1-5; D unresolved. This CDR3 is 18 amino acids long. V was trimmed by 3 bases and J by 0 bases, leaving 18 bases between them. The germline V gene encodes CDR1 LNHNV and CDR2 YYDKDF (reference sequence). This chain's CDR3 is CATSRGGLHESSNQPQHF. The CDR3 bases are TGTGCCACCAGCAGGGGAGGGCTACACGAGTCTAGCAATCAGCCCCAGCATTTT.

The chain employs TRBV20-1 and TRBJ2-7; 10 positions match TRBD2. This CDR3 is built from 11 residues. The ends lost 6 bases at V and 7 bases at J; junction bases unmatched: 3. CDR1 is DFQATT, CDR2 SNEGSKA, per germline (reference sequence). CDR3: CSANSGREQYF. CDR3 DNA sequence: TGCAGTGCCAATAGCGGGAGGGAGCAGTACTTC.

This chain uses TRBV4-1 with TRBJ1-2; D remains ambiguous. Germline V lookup: CDR1 MGHRA, CDR2 YSYEKL. This CDR3 has 14 amino acids. Trimming pared 1 base from V and 7 bases from J, leaving 13 bases between. CDR3 nucleotides: TGCGCCAGCAGCCAAGTTTCAGGAGCGGGTGGCTACACCTTC. The encoded protein is CASSQVSGAGGYTF.

This clone was picked up many times. The V call is TRBV18, the J call TRBJ2-2, with D perhaps matching TRBD2 (5 bases). The germline V gene has CDR1 KGHSH and CDR2 LQKENI. V was cut by 4 bases and J by 4 bases, with 13 bases left in between. The length of the CDR3 is 15 residues. The CDR3 sequence is CASSLQPGSTGELFF. CDR3 in DNA: TGTGCCAGCTCACTACAACCGGGGAGCACCGGGGAGCTGTTTTTT.

V usage is TRBV11-2 and J usage is TRBJ2-5; 9 positions match TRBD2. This CDR3 comprises 15 residues. V lost 3 bases and J lost 3; bases outside the gene matches: 5. The V gene's germline CDR1 is SGHAT and CDR2 FQNNGV. The chain's CDR3 is CASSFPQRGEETQYF. For the CDR3, the DNA is TGTGCCAGCAGCTTCCCCCAGCGGGGGGAAGAGACCCAGTACTTC.

V is TRBV14 and J is TRBJ1-2; TRBD1 aligns across 7 bases. Trimming took 4 bases from V and 8 from J; bases not matched to a gene: 7. The CDR3 spans 13 residues. Germline loops: CDR1 SGHDN, CDR2 FVKESK. CDR3 protein: CASSPYRGPGYTF. In nucleotides, the CDR3 is TGTGCCAGCAGCCCGTACAGGGGTCCAGGCTACACCTTC.

This sequence joins TRBV5-8 and TRBJ1-1, with 10 bases that match TRBD1. CDR3 size: 14 residues. Germline-derived CDR1 and CDR2 are SGHTS and YDEGEE. V shed 8 bases, J shed 2 bases, and the junction held 6 bases outside the gene matches. The CDR3 DNA reads as TGTGCCAGAGACAGGGGGCAGGAAAACACTGAAGCTTTCTTT. Its protein is CARDRGQENTEAFF.

This clone has ten or more counts. V gene TRBV11-2 combines with J gene TRBJ2-6; tentative D call: TRBD1 (6 bases). There are 17 residues in the CDR3. The V gene's germline CDR1 is SGHAT and CDR2 FQNNGV. V was trimmed by 2 bases and J by 0 bases, leaving 11 bases between them. CDR3 in amino acids: CASSLTSRGSGANVLTF. The CDR3, as DNA: TGTGCCAGCAGCTTAACCTCCAGGGGCTCTGGGGCCAACGTCCTGACTTTC.

On this clone: An end of the junction differs from the germline gene, which may be a read error. V gene TRBV23-1 combines with J gene TRBJ1-1, with TRBD1 matching over 7 bases. TRBV23-1 is sorted into the ORF group, with uncertain function. This CDR3 region has 15 residues. Written as DNA, the CDR3 is TGCGCCAGCAGTCAATCACGACAGGGAGATTCTGAAGTTTTCTTT. The encoded protein is CASSQSRQGDSEVFF.

A single count supports this clone. The J gene is TRBJ1-2, the V gene TRBV6-1; a possible D gene is TRBD1 (5 bases). Germline CDR1 and CDR2: MNHNS and SASEGT. Trimming cost V 0 bases and J 6 bases, with 11 bases left between them. The CDR3 length is 14 residues. The CDR3 sequence is CASSEAWGEDGYTF. The CDR3 coding sequence is TGTGCCAGCAGTGAAGCGTGGGGGGAGGATGGCTACACCTTC.